The subject of this entry is one T cell receptor beta chain. There is no known antigen for this receptor. There are no base qualities to consult, and no much larger clone falls within one base. TCRbeta CDR3 regions were amplified from genomic DNA using the immunoSEQ Assay, a bias-controlled multiplex PCR. The authors processed their data as follows. Nucleated cell counts per sample were estimated from amplification of reference gene primers within the assay. To quantify the absolute abundance of each unique TCRbeta CDR3 rearrangement, sequence reads were collapsed and filtered. Productive Simpson clonality was computed per sample as the square root of Simpson's diversity index over productive rearrangements. Not all clones reach the TCRdb copy of this immuneACCESS table, which keeps in-frame sequences only. Checked studies attribute under half of the gap to unresolved V genes and leave the rest unexplained. V and J calls and clone size are those listed in that table; D and trimming were worked out from the DNA. The sample has 270,000 or so clones on record, 75% to 90% of them singletons. About 0.94% of the sample belongs to the ten largest clones.

Measured from the cysteine to the phenylalanine, the CDR3 is 15 residues long. Only the CDR3 DNA stays, 45 bases, in frame from base 1. The V end gives up 8 bases and the J end 2 bases, leaving 9 bases in the junction not matched to a gene. The germline V gene (reference sequence) yields MNHEY for CDR1 and SMNVEV for CDR2. This specimen belongs to a study of blood T cell repertoires in COVID-19 (dated by TCRdb to between 2020 and 2021). Study-level background: Samples from collaborators originated in the United States, Italy and Spain and spanned both the acute and convalescent phases of COVID-19. Where HLA class I and class II types were available, the types were taken from metadata supplied by the sample provider, not from assay-based typing. The dataset comprised deeply sampled blood TCRbeta repertoires from subjects exposed to, actively infected with, or recovered from COVID-19. Samples came from the ongoing ImmuneRACE study (first 160 participants) plus 1,254 subjects from 6 global collaborators. The material from the prospective study consisted of cDNA or gDNA derived from T cells, B-cell-depleted T cells, or PBMCs. The sample metadata nearly always contained a de-identified subject ID, COVID-19 status, age in years and sex. The repertoires were released in a freely available public database meant as a resource for research on the immune response to SARS-CoV-2.

A second Seattle source provided samples from volunteer blood donors who had recovered from COVID-19. Each collaborating institution followed its own protocols to collect whole blood in K2EDTA tubes. For TCRbeta analysis, collaborators shipped samples in one of three forms: frozen whole blood, isolated PBMCs, or DNA extracted from either of those sample types. Overall study outcomes, separate from this receptor: Clinical and demographic metadata were provided uncurated, with the amount varying by source and participant.

This TCR was sampled from a middle-aged woman who had recovered from COVID-19. The material sequenced was peripheral blood. In this chain, TRBV27 is recombined with TRBJ2-1; TRBD2 agrees with 7 junctional bases. Here the CDR3 is given as CASSLREVPYNEQFF. The nucleotide sequence is given as TGTGCCAGCTCGCTTCGGGAGGTTCCCTACAATGAGCAGTTCTTC.